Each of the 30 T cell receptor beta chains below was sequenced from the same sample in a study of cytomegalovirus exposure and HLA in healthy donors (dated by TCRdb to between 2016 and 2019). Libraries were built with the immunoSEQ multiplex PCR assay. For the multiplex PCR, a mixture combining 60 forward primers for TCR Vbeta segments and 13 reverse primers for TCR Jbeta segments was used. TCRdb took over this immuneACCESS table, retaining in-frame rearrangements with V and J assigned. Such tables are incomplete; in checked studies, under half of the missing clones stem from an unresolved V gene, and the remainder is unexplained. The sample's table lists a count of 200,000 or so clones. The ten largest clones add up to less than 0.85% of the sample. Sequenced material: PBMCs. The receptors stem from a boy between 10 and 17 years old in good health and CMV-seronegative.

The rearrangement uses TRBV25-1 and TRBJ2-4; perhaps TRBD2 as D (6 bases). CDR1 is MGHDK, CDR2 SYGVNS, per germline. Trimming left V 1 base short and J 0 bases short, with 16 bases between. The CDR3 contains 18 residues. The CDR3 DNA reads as TGTGCCAGCAGTGAATCGGGAACGGGGACTCTAGCCAAAAACATTCAGTACTTC. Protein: CASSESGTGTLAKNIQYF.

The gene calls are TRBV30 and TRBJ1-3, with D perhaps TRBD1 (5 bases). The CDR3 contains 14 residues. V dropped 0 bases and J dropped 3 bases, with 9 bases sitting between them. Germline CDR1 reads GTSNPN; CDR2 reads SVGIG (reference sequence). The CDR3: CAWSVGAGGNTIYF. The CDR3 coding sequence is TGTGCCTGGAGTGTAGGGGCAGGTGGAAACACCATATATTTT.

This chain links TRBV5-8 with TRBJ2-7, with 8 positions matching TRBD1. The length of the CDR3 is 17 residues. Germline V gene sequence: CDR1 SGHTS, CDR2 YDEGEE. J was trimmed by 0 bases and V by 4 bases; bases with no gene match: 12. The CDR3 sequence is CASSRRATGGLSYEQYF. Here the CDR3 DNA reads TGTGCCAGCAGCCGCAGAGCTACAGGGGGACTCTCCTACGAGCAGTACTTC.

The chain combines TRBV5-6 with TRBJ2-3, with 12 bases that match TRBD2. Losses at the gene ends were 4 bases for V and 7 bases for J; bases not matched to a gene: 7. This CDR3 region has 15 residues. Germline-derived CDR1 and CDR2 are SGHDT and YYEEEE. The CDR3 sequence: CASSDLAGGPYTQYF. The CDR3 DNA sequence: TGTGCCAGCAGCGACCTAGCGGGGGGGCCGTATACGCAGTATTTT.

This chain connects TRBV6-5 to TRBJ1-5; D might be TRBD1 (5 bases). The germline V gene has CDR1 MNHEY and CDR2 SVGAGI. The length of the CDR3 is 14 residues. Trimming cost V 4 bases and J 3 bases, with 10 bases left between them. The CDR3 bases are TGTGCCAGCAGTTTCCAGGGTTTCAATCAGCCCCAGCATTTT. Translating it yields CASSFQGFNQPQHF.

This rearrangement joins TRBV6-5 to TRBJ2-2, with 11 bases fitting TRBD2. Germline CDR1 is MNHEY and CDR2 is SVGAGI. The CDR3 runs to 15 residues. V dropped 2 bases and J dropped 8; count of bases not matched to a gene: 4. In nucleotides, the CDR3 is TGTGCCAGCAGTTACAGGCTAGCGGGGGGAGGGGAGCTGTTTTTT. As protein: CASSYRLAGGGELFF.

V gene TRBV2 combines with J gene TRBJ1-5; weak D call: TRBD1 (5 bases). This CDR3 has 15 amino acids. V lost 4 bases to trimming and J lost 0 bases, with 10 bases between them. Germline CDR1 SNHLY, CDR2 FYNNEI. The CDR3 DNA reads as TGTGCCAGCAGTGGGGGGGTAGCTAGCAATCAGCCCCAGCATTTT. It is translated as CASSGGVASNQPQHF.

The CDR3 bases are TGTGCCAGCAGCCTCTTAAGCGACAGGGATCAGCCCCAGCATTTT. Protein sequence: CASSLLSDRDQPQHF. The rearrangement links TRBV6-6 to TRBJ1-5; 7 bases agree with TRBD1. The germline V gene encodes CDR1 MNHNY and CDR2 SVGAGI (reference sequence). V shed 6 bases and J 5 bases; nucleotides not matched to a gene: 10. There are 15 residues in the CDR3.

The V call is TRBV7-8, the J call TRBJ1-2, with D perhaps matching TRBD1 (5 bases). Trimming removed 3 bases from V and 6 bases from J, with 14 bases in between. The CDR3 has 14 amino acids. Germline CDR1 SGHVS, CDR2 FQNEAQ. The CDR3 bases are TGTGCCAGCAGCTTGGGTTTCCAGGGAAATGGCTACACCTTC. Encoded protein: CASSLGFQGNGYTF.

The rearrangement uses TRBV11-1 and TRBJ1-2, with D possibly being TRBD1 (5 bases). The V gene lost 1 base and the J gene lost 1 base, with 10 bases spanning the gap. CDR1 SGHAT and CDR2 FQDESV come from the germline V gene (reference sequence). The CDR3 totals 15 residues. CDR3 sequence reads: CASSLGQTHNYGYTF. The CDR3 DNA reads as TGTGCCAGCAGCTTAGGACAGACTCATAACTATGGCTACACCTTC.

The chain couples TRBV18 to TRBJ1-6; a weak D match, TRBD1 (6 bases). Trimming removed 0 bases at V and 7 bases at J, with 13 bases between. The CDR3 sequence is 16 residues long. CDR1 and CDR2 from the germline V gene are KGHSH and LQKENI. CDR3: CASSPPLDSPNSPLHF. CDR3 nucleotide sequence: TGTGCCAGCTCACCACCGCTGGACAGTCCCAATTCACCCCTCCACTTT.

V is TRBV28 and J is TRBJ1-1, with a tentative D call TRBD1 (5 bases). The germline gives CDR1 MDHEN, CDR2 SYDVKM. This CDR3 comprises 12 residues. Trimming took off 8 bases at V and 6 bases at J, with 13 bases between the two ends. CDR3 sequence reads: CASLGVFAEAFF. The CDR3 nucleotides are TGTGCCAGCTTAGGGGTTTTCGCTGAAGCTTTCTTT.

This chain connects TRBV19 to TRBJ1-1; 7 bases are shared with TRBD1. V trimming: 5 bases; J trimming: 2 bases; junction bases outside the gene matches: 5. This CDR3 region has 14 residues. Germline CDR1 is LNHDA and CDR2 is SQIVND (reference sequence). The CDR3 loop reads CASSPGTVNTEAFF. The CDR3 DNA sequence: TGTGCCAGTAGTCCTGGGACAGTTAACACTGAAGCTTTCTTT.

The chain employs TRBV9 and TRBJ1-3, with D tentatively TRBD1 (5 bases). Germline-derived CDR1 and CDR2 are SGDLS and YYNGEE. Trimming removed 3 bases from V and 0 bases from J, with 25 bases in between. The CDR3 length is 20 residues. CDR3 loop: CASSASMTGEDQISGNTIYF. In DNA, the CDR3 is TGTGCCAGCAGCGCTTCAATGACGGGGGAGGACCAGATCTCTGGAAACACCATATATTTT.

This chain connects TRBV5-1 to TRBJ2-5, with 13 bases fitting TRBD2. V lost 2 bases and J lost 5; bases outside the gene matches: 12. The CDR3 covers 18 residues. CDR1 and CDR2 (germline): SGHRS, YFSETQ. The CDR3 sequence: CASSFRTTSGGLGETQYF. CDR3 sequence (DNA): TGCGCCAGCAGCTTCCGGACGACTAGCGGGGGGTTGGGGGAGACCCAGTACTTC.

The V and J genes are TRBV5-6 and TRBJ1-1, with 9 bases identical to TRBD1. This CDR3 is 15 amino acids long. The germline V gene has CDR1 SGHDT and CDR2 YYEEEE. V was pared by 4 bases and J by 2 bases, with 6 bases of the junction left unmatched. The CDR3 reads CASSTSTGGNTEAFF. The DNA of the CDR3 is TGTGCCAGCAGCACCTCGACAGGGGGAAACACTGAAGCTTTCTTT.

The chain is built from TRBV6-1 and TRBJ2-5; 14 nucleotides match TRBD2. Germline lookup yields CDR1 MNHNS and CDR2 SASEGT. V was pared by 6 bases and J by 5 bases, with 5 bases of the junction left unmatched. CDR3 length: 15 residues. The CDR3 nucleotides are TGTGCCAGCAGCGAGACTAGCGGGGGGGGTGAGACCCAGTACTTC. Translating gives CASSETSGGGETQYF.

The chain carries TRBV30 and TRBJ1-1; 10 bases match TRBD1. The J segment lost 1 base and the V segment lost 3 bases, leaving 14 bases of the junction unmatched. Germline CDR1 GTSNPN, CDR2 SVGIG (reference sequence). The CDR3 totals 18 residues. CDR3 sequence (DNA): TGTGCCTGGAGGCGCTCCCCGGACAGGGGGGTATGGAACACTGAAGCTTTCTTT. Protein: CAWRRSPDRGVWNTEAFF.

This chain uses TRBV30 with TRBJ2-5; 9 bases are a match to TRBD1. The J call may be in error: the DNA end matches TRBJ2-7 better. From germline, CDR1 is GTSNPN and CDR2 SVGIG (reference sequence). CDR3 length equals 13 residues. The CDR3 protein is CAWSFGQGHEQYF. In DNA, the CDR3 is TGTGCCTGGAGTTTTGGACAGGGGCACGAGCAGTACTTC.

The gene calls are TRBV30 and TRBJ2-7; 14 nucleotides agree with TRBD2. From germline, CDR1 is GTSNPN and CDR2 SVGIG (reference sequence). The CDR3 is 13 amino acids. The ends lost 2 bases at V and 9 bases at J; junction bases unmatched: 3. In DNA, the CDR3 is TGTGCCTGGAGTCTGACTAGCGGGGGGGTGCAGTACTTC. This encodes CAWSLTSGGVQYF. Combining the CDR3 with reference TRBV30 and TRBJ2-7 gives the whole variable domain SQTIHQWPATLVQPVGSPLSLECTVEGTSNPNLYWYRQAAGRGLQLLFYSVGIGQISSEVPQNLSASRPQDRQFILSSKKLLLSDSGFYLCAWSLTSGGVQYFGPGTRLTVT.

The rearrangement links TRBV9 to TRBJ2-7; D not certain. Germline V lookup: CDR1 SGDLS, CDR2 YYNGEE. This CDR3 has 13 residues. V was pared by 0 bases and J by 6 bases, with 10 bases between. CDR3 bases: TGTGCCAGCAGCGTAGGATCCCCCGGCGAGCAGTACTTC. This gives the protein CASSVGSPGEQYF.

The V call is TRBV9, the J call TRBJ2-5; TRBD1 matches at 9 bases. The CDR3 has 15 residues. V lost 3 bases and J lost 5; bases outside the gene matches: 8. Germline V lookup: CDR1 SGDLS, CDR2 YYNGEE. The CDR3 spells CASSAGTGLWETQYF. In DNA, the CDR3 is TGTGCCAGCAGCGCCGGGACAGGGCTCTGGGAGACCCAGTACTTC. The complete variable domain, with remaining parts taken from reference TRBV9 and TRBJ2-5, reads DSGVTQTPKHLITATGQRVTLRCSPRSGDLSVYWYQQSLDQGLQFLIQYYNGEERAKGNILERFSAQQFPDLHSELNLSSLELGDSALYFCASSAGTGLWETQYFGPGTRLLVL.

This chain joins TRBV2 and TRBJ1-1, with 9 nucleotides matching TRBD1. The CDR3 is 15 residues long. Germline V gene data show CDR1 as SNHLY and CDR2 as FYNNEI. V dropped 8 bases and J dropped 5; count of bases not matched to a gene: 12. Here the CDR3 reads CASSYSQGALTEAFF. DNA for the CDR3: TGTGCCAGCTCGTACTCACAGGGGGCGTTGACTGAAGCTTTCTTT. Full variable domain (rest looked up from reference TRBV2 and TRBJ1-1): EPEVTQTPSHQVTQMGQEVILRCVPISNHLYFYWYRQILGQKVEFLVSFYNNEISEKSEIFDDQFSVERPDGSNFTLKIRSTKLEDSAMYFCASSYSQGALTEAFFGQGTRLTVV.

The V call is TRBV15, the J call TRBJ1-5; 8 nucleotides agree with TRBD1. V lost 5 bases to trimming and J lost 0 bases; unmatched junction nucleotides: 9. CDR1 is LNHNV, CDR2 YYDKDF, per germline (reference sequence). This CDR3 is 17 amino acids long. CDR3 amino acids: CATSGTDRAYSNQPQHF. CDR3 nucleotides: TGTGCCACCAGCGGAACGGACAGGGCGTATAGCAATCAGCCCCAGCATTTT.

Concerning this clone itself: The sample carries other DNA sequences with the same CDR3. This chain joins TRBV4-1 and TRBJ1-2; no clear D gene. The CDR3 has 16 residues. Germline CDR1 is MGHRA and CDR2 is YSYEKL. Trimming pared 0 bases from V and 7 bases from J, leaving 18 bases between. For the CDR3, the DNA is TGCGCCAGCAGCCAAGACTCGGTTACCGGGTATCGTGGCTACACCTTC. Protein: CASSQDSVTGYRGYTF.

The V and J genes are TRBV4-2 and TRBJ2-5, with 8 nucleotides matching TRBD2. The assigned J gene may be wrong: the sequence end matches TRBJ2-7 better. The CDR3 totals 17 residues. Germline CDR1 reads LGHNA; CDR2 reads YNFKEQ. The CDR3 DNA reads TGTGCCAGCAGCCATGACTCAAGCGGGGGAGGCTCCTACGAGCAGTACTTC. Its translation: CASSHDSSGGGSYEQYF.

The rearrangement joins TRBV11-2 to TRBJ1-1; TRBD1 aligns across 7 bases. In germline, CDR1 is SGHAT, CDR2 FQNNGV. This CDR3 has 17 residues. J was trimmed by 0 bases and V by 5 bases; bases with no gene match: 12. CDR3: CASSHTFRQGMNTEAFF. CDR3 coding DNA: TGTGCCAGCAGCCACACATTTAGACAGGGTATGAACACTGAAGCTTTCTTT.

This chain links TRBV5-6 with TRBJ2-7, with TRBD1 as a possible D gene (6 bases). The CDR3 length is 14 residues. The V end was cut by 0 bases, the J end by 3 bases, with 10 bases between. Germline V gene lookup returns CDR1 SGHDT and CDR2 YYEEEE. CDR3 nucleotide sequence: TGTGCCAGCAGCTTGGGCAGGGGCTTCTACGAGCAGTACTTC. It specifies CASSLGRGFYEQYF.

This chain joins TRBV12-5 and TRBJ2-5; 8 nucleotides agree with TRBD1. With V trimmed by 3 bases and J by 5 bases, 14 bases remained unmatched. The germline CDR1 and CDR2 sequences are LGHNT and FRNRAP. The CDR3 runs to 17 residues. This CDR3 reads CASGLKTETGVWETQYF. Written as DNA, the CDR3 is TGTGCTAGTGGTTTAAAAACTGAGACAGGGGTCTGGGAGACCCAGTACTTC.

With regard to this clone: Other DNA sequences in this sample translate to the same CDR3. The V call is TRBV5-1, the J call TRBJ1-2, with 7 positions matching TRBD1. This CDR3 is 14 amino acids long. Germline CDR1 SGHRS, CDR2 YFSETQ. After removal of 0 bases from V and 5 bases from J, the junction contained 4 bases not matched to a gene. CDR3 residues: CASSLGQGLYGYTF. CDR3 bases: TGCGCCAGCAGCTTGGGACAGGGCTTATATGGCTACACCTTC.